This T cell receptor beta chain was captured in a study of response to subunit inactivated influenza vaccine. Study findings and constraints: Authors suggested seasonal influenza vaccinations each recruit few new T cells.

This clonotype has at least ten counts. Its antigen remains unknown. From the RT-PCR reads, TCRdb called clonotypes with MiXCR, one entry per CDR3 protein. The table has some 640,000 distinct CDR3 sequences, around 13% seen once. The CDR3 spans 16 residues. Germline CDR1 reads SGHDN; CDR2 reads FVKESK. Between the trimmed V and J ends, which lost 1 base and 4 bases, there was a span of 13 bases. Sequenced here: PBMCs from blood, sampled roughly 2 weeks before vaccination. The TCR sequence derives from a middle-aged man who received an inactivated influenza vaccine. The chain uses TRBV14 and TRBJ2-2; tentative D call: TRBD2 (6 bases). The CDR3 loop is CASSQVVGLPTGELFF. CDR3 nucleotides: TGTGCCAGCAGCCAAGTCGTCGGACTACCCACCGGGGAGCTGTTTTTT.